A single sample is the source of the 24 T cell receptor beta chains below, sequenced in a study of cytomegalovirus exposure and HLA in healthy donors. Primers: 60 Vbeta forward and 13 Jbeta reverse. Repertoires were generated with immunoSEQ multiplex PCR, while TCRdb's copy carries only in-frame clones and drops some. In total, the table holds roughly 27,000 clones. The source material was PBMCs. The receptor source for this set is a young man in good health and CMV-seronegative.

V is TRBV6-6 and J is TRBJ2-7, with D possibly being TRBD2 (5 bases). V lost 2 bases, J lost 2 bases, and 10 bases lay in between. The CDR3 is made up of 14 amino acids. CDR1 and CDR2 from the germline V gene are MNHNY and SVGAGI (reference sequence). As DNA, the CDR3 is TGTGCCAGCAGTTACGACTATCCAACCTACGAGCAGTACTTC. It translates to CASSYDYPTYEQYF.

The CDR3 spells CASSAGGTEIHF. CDR3 coding DNA: TGCGCCAGCAGCGCGGGAGGGACAGAAATCCACTTT. The chain combines TRBV5-1 with TRBJ1-6; TRBD1 agrees at 7 bases. The CDR3 length is 12 residues. Germline CDR1 and CDR2: SGHRS and YFSETQ. Trimming cost V 4 bases and J 17 bases; bases outside gene matches: 9.

The gene calls are TRBV18 and TRBJ1-3; 7 bases are a match to TRBD1. V lost 4 bases, J lost 0 bases, and 3 bases stayed unmatched. CDR1 is KGHSH, CDR2 LQKENI, per germline. This CDR3 is 15 amino acids long. Here the CDR3 reads CASSQGQVSGNTIYF. CDR3 nucleotides: TGTGCCAGCTCACAAGGACAGGTCTCTGGAAACACCATATATTTT.

J is TRBJ2-7 and V is TRBV5-1; TRBD2 matches 8 bases. V lost 7 bases to trimming and J lost 5 bases; unmatched junction nucleotides: 8. Germline loops: CDR1 SGHRS, CDR2 YFSETQ. The CDR3 totals 13 residues. CDR3 nucleotide sequence: TGCGCCAGCGGCCGGGGACTAGGGAACGAGCAGTACTTC. It encodes CASGRGLGNEQYF.

As to this clone: Different DNA sequences within this sample yield the same CDR3. This chain connects TRBV6-6 to TRBJ1-2; TRBD1 is a possible D gene (6 bases). Trimming shortened V by 6 bases and J by 0 bases, and 17 bases separated the two germline ends. From germline, CDR1 is MNHNY and CDR2 SVGAGI (reference sequence). The CDR3 runs to 16 residues. CDR3 loop: CASSYTQGNPNYGYTF. CDR3 coding DNA: TGTGCCAGCAGCTATACCCAGGGGAATCCTAACTATGGCTACACCTTC.

The chain recombines TRBV29-1 with TRBJ2-1; TRBD1 matches 8 bases. Germline loops: CDR1 SQVTM, CDR2 ANQGSEA. The CDR3 has 13 residues. V shed 4 bases and J 3 bases; nucleotides not matched to a gene: 2. The CDR3 reads CSVVDRDYNEQFF. CDR3 coding DNA: TGCAGCGTTGTGGACAGGGACTACAATGAGCAGTTCTTC.

The chain couples TRBV7-3 to TRBJ2-3, with D maybe TRBD2 (6 bases). This CDR3 comprises 22 residues. Trimming pared 1 base from V and 6 bases from J, leaving 35 bases between. Germline assignment: CDR1 SGHTA and CDR2 FQGTGA. CDR3 region: CASSLRFGGRTLLLKGTDTQYF. The CDR3 DNA reads as TGTGCCAGCAGCTTAAGATTTGGTGGGAGGACTCTCCTTCTCAAGGGGACGGATACGCAGTATTTT.

CDR3 region: CASSPGLPETQYF. CDR3 nucleotides: TGTGCCAGCAGCCCGGGTCTCCCAGAGACCCAGTACTTC. The chain carries TRBV9 and TRBJ2-5; no firm D call. CDR1 is SGDLS, CDR2 YYNGEE, per germline. The CDR3 is 13 residues long. V was cut by 4 bases and J by 4 bases, with 11 bases left in between.

This chain uses TRBV7-9 with TRBJ1-4, with no clear D. From germline, CDR1 is SEHNR and CDR2 FQNEAQ (reference sequence). The ends were cut back, 5 bases at V and 2 bases at J, with 12 bases in the middle. The CDR3 is 15 amino acids. The CDR3 loop reads CASSPGGMTNEKLFF. The CDR3 nucleotides read TGTGCCAGCAGCCCTGGAGGGATGACTAATGAAAAACTGTTTTTT. The whole variable domain, filled in from reference TRBV7-9 and TRBJ1-4, reads DTGVSQNPRHKITKRGQNVTFRCDPISEHNRLYWYRQTLGQGPEFLTYFQNEAQLEKSRLLSDRFSAERPKGSFSTLEIQRTEQGDSAMYLCASSPGGMTNEKLFFGSGTQLSVL.

The chain couples TRBV9 to TRBJ1-2; a weak D match, TRBD1 (5 bases). In germline, CDR1 is SGDLS, CDR2 YYNGEE. Trimming took off 2 bases at V and 0 bases at J, with 11 bases between the two ends. The CDR3 runs to 15 residues. The CDR3 DNA reads as TGTGCCAGCAGCGTCAGACAGACACCTAACTATGGCTACACCTTC. This translates into CASSVRQTPNYGYTF.

V is TRBV18 and J is TRBJ2-3; TRBD2 is a possible D gene (6 bases). Deletions cut 2 bases from V and 4 bases from J, with 16 bases between. CDR1 is KGHSH and CDR2 is LQKENI in the germline V gene. The CDR3 contains 16 residues. The CDR3 reads CASSPNAGSGADTQYF. Written as DNA, the CDR3 is TGTGCCAGCTCACCAAACGCGGGATCGGGTGCAGATACGCAGTATTTT.

This chain connects TRBV30 to TRBJ1-1, with D hard to call. The CDR3 is 12 residues long. The germline gives CDR1 GTSNPN, CDR2 SVGIG (reference sequence). V was cut by 3 bases and J by 1 base, with 6 bases left in between. The CDR3 sequence: CAWRVGNTEAFF. In DNA, the CDR3 is TGTGCCTGGAGGGTCGGGAACACTGAAGCTTTCTTT.

V usage is TRBV2 and J usage is TRBJ2-7; the D is unclear. This CDR3 spans 11 amino acids. CDR1 and CDR2 from the germline V gene are SNHLY and FYNNEI. V lost 8 bases and J lost 3, with 8 bases in between. The CDR3 reads CASYFNYEQYF. As DNA, the CDR3 is TGTGCCAGCTACTTCAACTACGAGCAGTACTTC.

The rearrangement links TRBV6-5 to TRBJ1-4; D uncertain. The germline V gene encodes CDR1 MNHEY and CDR2 SVGAGI. The V end lost 10 bases, the J end lost 0 bases, and 15 bases lay between the germline ends. The CDR3 runs 15 residues. CDR3 region: CATSARGATNEKLFF. The CDR3 DNA reads TGTGCCACCTCTGCTAGAGGTGCAACTAATGAAAAACTGTTTTTT.

The J gene is TRBJ1-1, the V gene TRBV19, with a tentative D call TRBD1 (5 bases). Trimming shortened V by 5 bases and J by 4 bases, and 17 bases separated the two germline ends. The germline gives CDR1 LNHDA, CDR2 SQIVND (reference sequence). The CDR3 runs to 15 residues. The CDR3 region is CASSFREAGGTEAFF. In DNA form, the CDR3 reads TGTGCCAGTAGTTTCCGGGAGGCGGGGGGCACTGAAGCTTTCTTT.

The chain combines TRBV9 with TRBJ1-6; TRBD1 agrees at 7 bases. In germline, CDR1 is SGDLS, CDR2 YYNGEE. Germline trimming cut 4 bases from V and 5 bases from J; bases unmatched to any gene: 3. The CDR3 covers 14 residues. The CDR3 spells CASSLGQDNSPLHF. The CDR3 bases are TGTGCCAGCAGCCTCGGACAGGATAATTCACCCCTCCACTTT.

The chain employs TRBV11-3 and TRBJ1-2, with D possibly TRBD1 on 5 matching bases. V lost 2 bases and J lost 3, with 16 bases in between. Per germline, CDR1 SGHNT and CDR2 YENEEA. The length of the CDR3 is 16 residues. CDR3 DNA sequence: TGTGCCAGCAGCTTAAGGGGATCGGGGGAGGACTATGGCTACACCTTC. Translation: CASSLRGSGEDYGYTF. Using reference TRBV11-3 and TRBJ1-2 for the parts outside the CDR3, the full variable domain is EAGVVQSPRYKIIEKKQPVAFWCNPISGHNTLYWYLQNLGQGPELLIRYENEEAVDDSQLPKDRFSAERLKGVDSTLKIQPAELGDSAVYLCASSLRGSGEDYGYTFGSGTRLTVV.

The genes are TRBV9 and TRBJ2-6, with a tentative D call TRBD1 (7 bases). With 3 bases removed from V and 8 bases from J, the gap between germline ends came to 24 bases. The CDR3 runs to 18 residues. The germline V gene encodes CDR1 SGDLS and CDR2 YYNGEE. The CDR3 region is CASSGDKTGRISPNVLTF. Here the CDR3 DNA reads TGTGCCAGCAGCGGCGACAAGACAGGGAGGATCTCTCCCAACGTCCTGACTTTC.

V gene TRBV11-2 combines with J gene TRBJ2-7; D remains unclear. Trimming took 1 base from V and 4 from J, leaving 17 bases between them. Germline CDR1 SGHAT, CDR2 FQNNGV. The CDR3 runs 16 residues. The CDR3 sequence: CASSLGTGSIGYEQYF. The CDR3 DNA follows: TGTGCCAGCAGCTTAGGTACCGGCTCCATCGGGTACGAGCAGTACTTC.

Turning to this clone: Distinct nucleotide sequences in the sample also encode this CDR3. The V gene is TRBV5-6, the J gene TRBJ2-7; TRBD1 matches at 11 bases. Trimming removed 4 bases from V and 4 bases from J; junction bases left unmatched: 10. Germline-derived CDR1 and CDR2 are SGHDT and YYEEEE. The CDR3 runs 16 residues. CDR3: CASSPGQGASTYEQYF. The CDR3, as DNA: TGTGCCAGCAGCCCTGGACAGGGGGCCTCGACTTACGAGCAGTACTTC.

This rearrangement joins TRBV7-2 to TRBJ1-3, with a possible D match to TRBD1 (5 bases). Trimming removed 5 bases at V and 3 bases at J, with 14 bases between. From germline, CDR1 is SGHTA and CDR2 FQGNSA. The length of the CDR3 is 15 residues. The CDR3 here is CASSDQRGGGNTIYF. The CDR3 region has the DNA TGTGCCAGCAGCGACCAGCGGGGGGGTGGAAACACCATATATTTT.

This sequence joins TRBV29-1 and TRBJ1-1; no firm D call. This CDR3 comprises 13 residues. V lost 5 bases and J lost 1, with 11 bases in between. Germline CDR1 reads SQVTM; CDR2 reads ANQGSEA. DNA of the CDR3: TGCAGCGTTCCCGGAGGGCCGAACACTGAAGCTTTCTTT. As protein: CSVPGGPNTEAFF.

This chain joins TRBV19 and TRBJ2-1; D gene uncertain. V was shortened by 1 base and J by 3 bases, with 13 bases between the two germline ends. From germline, CDR1 is LNHDA and CDR2 SQIVND (reference sequence). The CDR3 covers 16 residues. The CDR3 DNA reads TGTGCCAGTAGTATAGGTCTGGAACGGAGCTACAATGAGCAGTTCTTC. This translates into CASSIGLERSYNEQFF.

The chain employs TRBV29-1 and TRBJ2-3; weak D call: TRBD2 (5 bases). With 4 bases removed from V and 2 bases from J, the gap between germline ends came to 7 bases. This CDR3 has 12 amino acids. Germline CDR1 SQVTM, CDR2 ANQGSEA. CDR3 DNA: TGCAGCGTTGGGAGGAACACAGATACGCAGTATTTT. Protein: CSVGRNTDTQYF.